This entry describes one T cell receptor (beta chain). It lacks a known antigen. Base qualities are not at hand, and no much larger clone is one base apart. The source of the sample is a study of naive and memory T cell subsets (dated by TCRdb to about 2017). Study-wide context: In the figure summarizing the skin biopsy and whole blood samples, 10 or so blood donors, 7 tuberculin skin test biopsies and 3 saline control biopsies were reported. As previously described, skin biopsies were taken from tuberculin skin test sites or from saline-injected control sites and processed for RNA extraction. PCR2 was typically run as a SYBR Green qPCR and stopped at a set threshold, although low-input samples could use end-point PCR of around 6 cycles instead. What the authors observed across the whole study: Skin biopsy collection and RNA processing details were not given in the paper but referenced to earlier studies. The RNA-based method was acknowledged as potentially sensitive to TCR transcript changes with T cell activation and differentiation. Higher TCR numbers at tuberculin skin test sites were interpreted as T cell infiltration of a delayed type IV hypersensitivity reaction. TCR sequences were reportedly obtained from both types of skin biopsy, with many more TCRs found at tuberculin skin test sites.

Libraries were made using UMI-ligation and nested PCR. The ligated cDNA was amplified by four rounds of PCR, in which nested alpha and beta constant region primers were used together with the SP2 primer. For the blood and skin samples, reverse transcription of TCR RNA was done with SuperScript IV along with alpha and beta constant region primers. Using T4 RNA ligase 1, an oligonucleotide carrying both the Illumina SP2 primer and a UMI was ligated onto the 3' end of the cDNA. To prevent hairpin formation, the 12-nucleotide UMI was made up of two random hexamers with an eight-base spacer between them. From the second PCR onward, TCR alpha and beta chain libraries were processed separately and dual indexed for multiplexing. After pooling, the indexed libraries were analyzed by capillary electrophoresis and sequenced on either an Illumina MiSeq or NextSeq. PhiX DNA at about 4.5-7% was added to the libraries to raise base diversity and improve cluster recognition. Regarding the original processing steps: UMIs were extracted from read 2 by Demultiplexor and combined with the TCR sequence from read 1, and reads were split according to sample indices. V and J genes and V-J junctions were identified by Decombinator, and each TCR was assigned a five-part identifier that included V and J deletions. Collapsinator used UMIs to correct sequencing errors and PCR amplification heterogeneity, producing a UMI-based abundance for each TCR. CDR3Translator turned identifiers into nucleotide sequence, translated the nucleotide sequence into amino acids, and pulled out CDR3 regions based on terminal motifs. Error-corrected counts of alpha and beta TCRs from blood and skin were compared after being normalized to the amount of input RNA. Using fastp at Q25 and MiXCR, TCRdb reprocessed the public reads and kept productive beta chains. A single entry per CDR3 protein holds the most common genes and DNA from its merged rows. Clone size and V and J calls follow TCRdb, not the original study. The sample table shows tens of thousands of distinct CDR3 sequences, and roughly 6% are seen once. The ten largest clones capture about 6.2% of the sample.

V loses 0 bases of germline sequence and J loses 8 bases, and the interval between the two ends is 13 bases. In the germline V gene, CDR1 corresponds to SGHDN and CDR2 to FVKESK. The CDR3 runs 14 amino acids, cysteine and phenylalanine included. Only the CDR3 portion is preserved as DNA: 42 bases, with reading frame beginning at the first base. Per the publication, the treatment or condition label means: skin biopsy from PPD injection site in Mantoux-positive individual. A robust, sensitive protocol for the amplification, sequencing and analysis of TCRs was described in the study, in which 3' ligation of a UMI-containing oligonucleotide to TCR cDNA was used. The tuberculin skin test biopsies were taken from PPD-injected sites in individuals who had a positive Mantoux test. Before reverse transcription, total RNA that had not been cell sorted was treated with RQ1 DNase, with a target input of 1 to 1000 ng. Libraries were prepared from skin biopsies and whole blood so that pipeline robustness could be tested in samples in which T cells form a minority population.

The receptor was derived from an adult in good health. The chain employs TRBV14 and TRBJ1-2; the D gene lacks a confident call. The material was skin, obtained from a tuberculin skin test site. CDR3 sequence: CASSQEGSVGGYTF. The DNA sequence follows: TGTGCCAGCAGCCAAGAAGGATCAGTGGGAGGCTACACCTTC.